The source of this T cell receptor (beta chain) is a study of blood T cell repertoires in COVID-19. As for the study in general: Sources were T cells, B-cell-depleted T cells, or PBMCs; the material itself was cDNA or gDNA.

Clones were sequenced by immunoSEQ multiplex PCR, and TCRdb holds only the in-frame ones, with some missing. This repertoire shows around 120,000 clones, roughly 85% found once; its top ten account for 2% to 2.5%. Germline lookup yields CDR1 SGHRS and CDR2 YFSETQ. The CDR3 covers 15 residues. Trimming stripped 4 bases from V and 3 bases from J, with 16 bases between. The sequenced sample consisted of peripheral blood. The source is a human donor in a cohort sampled during active COVID-19. The chain carries TRBV5-1 and TRBJ2-5, with D tentatively TRBD2 (7 bases). CDR3 protein: CASSRDWGGKETQYF. The CDR3, as DNA: TGCGCCAGCAGCCGCGACTGGGGGGGCAAAGAGACCCAGTACTTC.